These T cell receptor beta chains were read from a single sample in a study of T cell repertoires in cytomegalovirus infection. TCRdb called the reads again in MiXCR, with one record for every CDR3 protein. Among some 62,000 distinct CDR3 sequences listed, roughly a fifth were seen once. These receptors lack a known antigen. Sequenced material: CD8+ T cells from cultured PBMCs, taken from culture after CMV antigen stimulation. The receptors shown here come from a human donor in good health (CMV status not recorded). Some clones in this sample may be carry-over from other donors' samples. Both conserved end residues are part of each CDR3. The D gene is left open where the match is weak. Some rows have no size entry. The others give once, few or many, or a class for an expanded clone.

V,J,D,size,DNA,CDR3
TRBV11-2,TRBJ1-1,-,-,TGTGCCAGCAGCTTAGATCTGAGGCTTGATTCGGGGGGGCGGCCTGAAGCTTTCTTT,CASSLDLRLDSGGRPEAFF
TRBV7-9,TRBJ2-7,-,few,TGTGCCAGCAGCGCTCCAGGGGTGTACGAGCAGTACTTC,CASSAPGVYEQYF
TRBV7-6,TRBJ2-1,-,-,TGTGCCAGCAGCACCCGGGGGCACCACTACAATGAGCAGTTCTTC,CASSTRGHHYNEQFF
TRBV6-1,TRBJ1-6,-,-,TGTGCCAGCAGTGAATCGCTTCGGCAGTATAATTCACCCCTCCACTTT,CASSESLRQYNSPLHF
TRBV27,TRBJ1-1,-,few,TGTGCCAGCAGTTTCCAGTCCCGGGAGTCCACTGAAGCTTTCTTT,CASSFQSRESTEAFF
TRBV12-3/TRBV12-4,TRBJ1-2,-,-,TGTGCCAGCACCCTAGTGGGGGGTGGCTACACCTTC,CASTLVGGGYTF
TRBV12-3/TRBV12-4,TRBJ1-4,-,-,TGTGCCAGCACCTCCTGGGAGGGATCTAGAGAAAAACTGTTTTTT,CASTSWEGSREKLFF
TRBV7-9,TRBJ2-3,TRBD1,-,TGTGCCAGCAGCTGGAAACAGGGGAAAAGCACAGATACGCAGTATTTT,CASSWKQGKSTDTQYF
TRBV15,TRBJ1-2,-,-,TGTGCCACCAGCAACGGACTGTTCGCGAGAAATGGCTACACCTTC,CATSNGLFARNGYTF
TRBV6-2/TRBV6-3,TRBJ1-6,-,few,TGTGCCAGCAAGAGACAGGCTACCACTTCACCCCTCCACTTT,CASKRQATTSPLHF
TRBV7-9,TRBJ2-1,TRBD2,many,TGTGCCAGCAGCCTAGGGACTAGCGGGAATGAGCAGTTCTTC,CASSLGTSGNEQFF
TRBV6-6,TRBJ2-7,TRBD2,-,TGTGCCAGCCTGACTAGCGGGGGTTCCGAGCAGTACTTC,CASLTSGGSEQYF
TRBV7-6,TRBJ1-1,-,-,TGTGCCAGCAGCCCACCGACAGCGCCCTACACTGAAGCTTTCTTT,CASSPPTAPYTEAFF
TRBV7-9,TRBJ2-7,TRBD1,few,TGTGCCAGCAGTCCGGACAGGGGAACACTCTACGAGCAGTACTTC,CASSPDRGTLYEQYF
TRBV5-5,TRBJ1-2,TRBD1,few,TGTGCCAGCAGCTTGGTACAGGGGGCGCGAGGCTACACCTTC,CASSLVQGARGYTF
TRBV7-2,TRBJ2-1,-,few,TGTGCCAGCAGCTTAGTGCCGGGGGACAATGAGCAGTTCTTC,CASSLVPGDNEQFF
TRBV12-3/TRBV12-4,TRBJ1-1,-,-,TGTGCCAGCAGTTTAGACGCTTTCCTTGAAGCTTTCTTT,CASSLDAFLEAFF
TRBV7-2,TRBJ1-1,TRBD1,many,TGTGCCAGCAGCCTCGGACAGGGGACCTGGGAAGCTTTCTTT,CASSLGQGTWEAFF
TRBV12-3/TRBV12-4,TRBJ1-1,-,-,TGTGCCAGCAGTTCGGGGCCTCAGGATGAAGGTTTCTTT,CASSSGPQDEGFF
TRBV4-1,TRBJ1-5,-,-,TGCGCCAGCAGCCAAGAGAGGGGCTATCAGCCCCAGCATTTT,CASSQERGYQPQHF
TRBV4-3,TRBJ2-7,TRBD1,-,TGCGCCAGCAGCCAAACCCGGGACAGTCTATTTTACGAGCAGTACTTC,CASSQTRDSLFYEQYF
TRBV7-6,TRBJ1-1,-,few,TGTGCCAGCAGCTTAGCGGAGGGGACGAACACTGAAGCTTTCTTT,CASSLAEGTNTEAFF
TRBV5-6,TRBJ2-5,-,few,TGTGCCAGCAGCTTTGGGGTCCAAGAGACCCAGTACTTC,CASSFGVQETQYF
TRBV12-3/TRBV12-4,TRBJ1-6,-,-,TGTGCCAGCAGTCCCAAGGGTAATTCACCCCTCCACTTT,CASSPKGNSPLHF
TRBV7-2,TRBJ2-3,TRBD2,-,TGTGCCAGCAGCTTAGCCTCCGGGACTAGCGGGGGCCCTAGCACAGATACGCAGTATTTT,CASSLASGTSGGPSTDTQYF
TRBV7-9,TRBJ1-5,-,few,TGTGCCAGCAGCTTAGGGGAGGGCAATCAGCCCCAGCATTTT,CASSLGEGNQPQHF
TRBV7-2,TRBJ2-6,-,few,TGTGCCAGCAGCTTAACTCGAATCTCTGGGGCCTACGTCCTGACTTTC,CASSLTRISGAYVLTF
TRBV15,TRBJ1-1,TRBD1,-,TGTGCCACCAGCAGGCAACAGGGGGCGGACACTGAAGCTTTCTTT,CATSRQQGADTEAFF
TRBV20-1,TRBJ2-7,TRBD1,few,TGCAGTGCTAGGGGTTCGGACAGGGAGACCGAGCAGTACTTC,CSARGSDRETEQYF
TRBV6-5,TRBJ2-7,-,few,TGTGCCAGCAGTTACGACGCTCCAGGGAGAGTCTCCGAGCAGTACTTC,CASSYDAPGRVSEQYF
TRBV11-3,TRBJ2-5,TRBD1,few,TGTGCCAGCAGCGCCCGGGACAGGGGTGGTGAGACCCAGTACTTC,CASSARDRGGETQYF
TRBV7-8,TRBJ2-7,TRBD2,few,TGTGCCAGCAGCTTAGAACTAGCGGGGGCATACGAGCAGTACTTC,CASSLELAGAYEQYF
TRBV7-8,TRBJ1-5,-,-,TGTGCCAGCAGCTTATTTCGTGGTCAGTCCAATCAGCCCCAGCATTTT,CASSLFRGQSNQPQHF
TRBV3-1,TRBJ2-3,TRBD2,-,TGTGCCAGCAGCCAAGGCGGCGGGGGGCAACACGATACGCAGTATTTT,CASSQGGGGQHDTQYF
TRBV7-9,TRBJ2-1,TRBD1,few,TGTGCCAGCAGTTTCGGCTGGACAGGGGACGATGAGCAGTTCTTC,CASSFGWTGDDEQFF
TRBV6-2/TRBV6-3,TRBJ2-2,-,few,TGTGCCAGCAGTTGGGCCAGGGTGTACACCGGGGAGCTGTTTTTT,CASSWARVYTGELFF
TRBV27,TRBJ1-1,-,-,TGTGCCAGCAGCCTTCGCCGACAGCAGAACACTGAAGCTTTCTTT,CASSLRRQQNTEAFF
TRBV7-2,TRBJ1-2,-,few,TGTGCCAGCAGCTCCCCGGGCGCTAACTATGGCTACACCTTC,CASSSPGANYGYTF
TRBV15,TRBJ1-1,TRBD1,-,TGTGCCACCAGCAGGATATCCACAGGGGACGGAGCTTTCTTT,CATSRISTGDGAFF
TRBV7-9,TRBJ2-1,TRBD2,-,TGTGCCAGCAGCACCCCGGGGGAGGGACCGTTCTTC,CASSTPGEGPFF
TRBV7-2,TRBJ1-5,-,few,TGTGCCAGCAGCTTGTTCGGGAGGGTTGGGCAGCCCCAGCATTTT,CASSLFGRVGQPQHF
TRBV28,TRBJ2-7,-,-,TGTGCCAGCAGTTTAACGGGTGAGCAGTACTTC,CASSLTGEQYF
TRBV5-1,TRBJ2-7,-,-,TGCGCCAGCAGCCGGGAAAGGGCCCTCCCCCTCTACGAGCAGTACTTC,CASSRERALPLYEQYF
TRBV12-3/TRBV12-4,TRBJ1-3,-,-,TGTGCCAGCAGTCCAATTGGAAACACCATATATTTT,CASSPIGNTIYF
TRBV2,TRBJ1-1,-,-,TGTGCCAGCATTTCCAGGGGATTCAACACTGAAGCTTTCTTT,CASISRGFNTEAFF
TRBV7-8,TRBJ2-7,-,few,TGTGCCAGCAGCTGGGAGACCTACGAGCAGTACTTC,CASSWETYEQYF